This note documents a single TCR beta chain sequence. Its antigen remains unidentified. Here immunoSEQ multiplex PCR was the method, and the copy in TCRdb shows in-frame clones only, minus some. The table has approximately 74,000 clones, roughly 85% seen once. This record comes from a study of T cell responses to AZD1222 COVID-19 vaccine. Whole-study results and caveats: Seropositive status at baseline applied to only five or six AZD1222 recipients.

Losses at the gene ends were 6 bases for V and 4 bases for J; bases not matched to a gene: 2. The CDR3 loop spans 14 amino acids. The germline V gene has CDR1 LGHDT and CDR2 YNNKEL (reference sequence). The source material was peripheral blood, sampled on day 0 of AZD1222 vaccination. The sequence was collected from an adult in good health. The chain joins TRBV3-1 (or the pseudogene TRBV3-2) to TRBJ2-3, with TRBD2 identical over 12 bases. DNA of the CDR3: TGTGCCAGCAGTCTAGCGGGGGGGCCAGATACGCAGTATTTT. This gives the protein CASSLAGGPDTQYF.